These 17 T cell receptor beta chains share one sample of origin, sequenced in a study of technical replicates of blood from a few donors. Assay used: immunoSEQ multiplex PCR; TCRdb lists only in-frame clones, some missing. The sample records about 85,000 clones, around 94% being singletons. Source material: T cells isolated from PBMCs. These receptors were taken from a human donor in good health.

CDR3 bases: TGTGCCAGCAGTGAAGGGTTGGAGGGAAAAAGTTCGGCTGAAGCTTTCTTT. This translates into CASSEGLEGKSSAEAFF. This rearrangement joins TRBV25-1 to TRBJ1-1, with D uncertain. The CDR3 contains 17 residues. Germline loops: CDR1 MGHDK, CDR2 SYGVNS. The V end was cut by 2 bases, the J end by 6 bases, with 22 bases between.

V is TRBV7-9 and J is TRBJ2-7, with TRBD1 matching over 8 bases. The CDR3 is made up of 16 amino acids. The V segment lost 8 bases and the J segment 4 bases; nucleotides outside the gene matches: 16. Germline values: CDR1 SEHNR, CDR2 FQNEAQ (reference sequence). The CDR3: CASLKRTGSGAYEQYF. Here the CDR3 DNA reads TGTGCCAGCCTAAAACGGACAGGGAGTGGGGCGTACGAGCAGTACTTC.

The rearrangement joins TRBV28 to TRBJ1-4, with 7 nucleotides matching TRBD1. The CDR3 totals 14 residues. Trimming at V came to 7 bases and at J to 6 bases, leaving 8 bases not matched to a gene. The germline gives CDR1 MDHEN, CDR2 SYDVKM. CDR3 residues: CASTYRDRYEKLFF. The CDR3 DNA reads as TGTGCCAGCACCTACCGGGACAGATATGAAAAACTGTTTTTT. The full variable domain, rest sourced from reference TRBV28 and TRBJ1-4, is DVKVTQSSRYLVKRTGEKVFLECVQDMDHENMFWYRQDPGLGLRLIYFSYDVKMKEKGDIPEGYSVSREKKERFSLILESASTNQTSMYLCASTYRDRYEKLFFGSGTQLSVL.

The rearrangement uses TRBV11-3 and TRBJ1-6; D is uncertain. V was shortened by 4 bases and J by 10 bases, with 14 bases between the two germline ends. The CDR3 has 14 amino acids. Per germline, CDR1 SGHNT and CDR2 YENEEA. The CDR3 region is CASSSPRSASPLHF. Here the CDR3 DNA reads TGTGCCAGCAGCTCACCCCGATCCGCGTCACCCCTCCACTTT.

This clone was picked up one time. The chain is built from TRBV7-8 and TRBJ2-1, with 11 nucleotides matching TRBD2. J gave up 6 bases and V 5 bases, and 6 bases lay outside the gene matches. Germline CDR1 is SGHVS and CDR2 is FQNEAQ. This CDR3 has 15 amino acids. CDR3 sequence: CASSPIAGGPNEQFF. The CDR3 DNA reads as TGTGCCAGCAGCCCCATAGCGGGAGGGCCCAATGAGCAGTTCTTC. The whole variable domain, remainder taken from reference TRBV7-8 and TRBJ2-1, is GAGVSQSPRYKVAKRGQDVALRCDPISGHVSLFWYQQALGQGPEFLTYFQNEAQLDKSGLPSDRFFAERPEGSVSTLKIQRTQQEDSAVYLCASSPIAGGPNEQFFGPGTRLTVL.

V is TRBV28 and J is TRBJ2-1, with 11 bases fitting TRBD2. Unmatched junction bases numbered 13, after V lost 7 bases and J lost 8 bases. Germline V CDR1 and CDR2: MDHEN, SYDVKM. This CDR3 spans 16 amino acids. The CDR3 is CASTSLASGGWDEQFF. In nucleotides, the CDR3 is TGTGCCAGCACCTCACTTGCTAGCGGGGGGTGGGATGAGCAGTTCTTC.

The chain uses TRBV5-1 and TRBJ2-1, with a weak D call TRBD2 (6 bases). CDR1 and CDR2 (germline): SGHRS, YFSETQ. The length of the CDR3 is 16 residues. The V end was cut by 4 bases, the J end by 8 bases, with 22 bases between. The CDR3 sequence is CASSRTGEASGHEQFF. Written as DNA, the CDR3 is TGCGCCAGCAGCCGGACGGGAGAAGCTTCGGGCCATGAGCAGTTCTTC. The full variable domain, rest sourced from reference TRBV5-1 and TRBJ2-1, is KAGVTQTPRYLIKTRGQQVTLSCSPISGHRSVSWYQQTPGQGLQFLFEYFSETQRNKGNFPGRFSGRQFSNSRSEMNVSTLELGDSALYLCASSRTGEASGHEQFFGPGTRLTVL.

J is TRBJ1-2 and V is TRBV28, with unresolved D. V was clipped by 3 bases and J by 5 bases, with 4 bases between them. CDR3 length equals 11 residues. Germline V gene lookup returns CDR1 MDHEN and CDR2 SYDVKM. The CDR3 sequence is CASSLEYGYTF. CDR3 sequence (DNA): TGTGCCAGCAGTTTGGAGTATGGCTACACCTTC.

CDR3 in amino acids: CASSVSQIYGYTF. The CDR3 DNA is TGTGCCAGCAGCGTAAGTCAGATCTATGGCTACACCTTC. V and J are TRBV9 and TRBJ1-2, with D hard to call. CDR3 size: 13 residues. V lost 1 base to trimming and J lost 4 bases, with 8 bases between them. Germline V CDR1 and CDR2: SGDLS, YYNGEE.

This clone was detected only a few times. This chain connects TRBV19 to TRBJ1-5; D is ambiguous. CDR1 and CDR2 from the germline V gene are LNHDA and SQIVND (reference sequence). The CDR3 has 13 residues. V lost 6 bases, J lost 0 bases, and 6 bases lay in between. Written as DNA, the CDR3 is TGTGCCAGTAGCGACTTTAGCAATCAGCCCCAGCATTTT. Its protein is CASSDFSNQPQHF. The entire variable domain, with the rest obtained from reference TRBV19 and TRBJ1-5, is as follows: DGGITQSPKYLFRKEGQNVTLSCEQNLNHDAMYWYRQDPGQGLRLIYYSQIVNDFQKGDIAEGYSVSREKKESFPLTVTSAQKNPTAFYLCASSDFSNQPQHFGDGTRLSIL.

V usage is TRBV21-1 and J usage is TRBJ2-7; no DNA check was done on the table's D call, TRBD2. TRBV21-1 corresponds to a pseudogene. This CDR3 spans 13 amino acids. CDR3 nucleotides: TGTGCCAGCAGCAGCGGGGGGGTTCGGGAGCAGTACTTC. It is translated as CASSSGGVREQYF.

The chain combines TRBV10-3 with TRBJ1-4; maybe TRBD1 (6 bases). V gave up 6 bases and J gave up 4 bases, with 15 bases separating them. Germline V gene lookup returns CDR1 ENHRY and CDR2 SYGVKD. The CDR3 runs 15 residues. The CDR3 region is CAISEAQDSNEKLFF. CDR3 DNA sequence: TGTGCCATCAGCGAAGCCCAGGACAGTAATGAAAAACTGTTTTTT.

The DNA for the CDR3 is TGCGCCAGCAGCTCGGACACGCCGCGAGTAGAAGCTTTCTTT. Translation gives CASSSDTPRVEAFF. The chain links TRBV5-1 to TRBJ1-1; weak D call: TRBD1 (5 bases). The V end was cut by 3 bases, the J end by 8 bases, with 17 bases between. The CDR3 sequence is 14 residues long. CDR1 and CDR2 from the germline V gene are SGHRS and YFSETQ.

V is TRBV7-9 and J is TRBJ2-3; possibly TRBD1 for D (6 bases). Trimming left V 8 bases short and J 10 bases short, with 22 bases between. The CDR3 length is 14 residues. The germline V gene has CDR1 SEHNR and CDR2 FQNEAQ (reference sequence). CDR3 in amino acids: CASHFEAPGAPQYF. DNA for the CDR3: TGTGCCAGCCACTTCGAAGCCCCAGGGGCTCCGCAGTATTTT. Full variable domain (missing parts from reference TRBV7-9 and TRBJ2-3): DTGVSQNPRHKITKRGQNVTFRCDPISEHNRLYWYRQTLGQGPEFLTYFQNEAQLEKSRLLSDRFSAERPKGSFSTLEIQRTEQGDSAMYLCASHFEAPGAPQYFGPGTRLTVL.

The chain is built from TRBV19 and TRBJ1-5, with a weak D call TRBD1 (6 bases). Germline-derived CDR1 and CDR2 are LNHDA and SQIVND (reference sequence). V was shortened by 5 bases and J by 7 bases, with 12 bases between the two germline ends. CDR3 size: 13 residues. CDR3: CASSEGGGQPQHF. The CDR3 coding sequence is TGTGCCAGTAGTGAAGGGGGAGGGCAGCCCCAGCATTTT.

V is TRBV6-4 and J is TRBJ2-3; tentative D call: TRBD2 (5 bases). This CDR3 region has 16 residues. Germline CDR1 reads MRHNA; CDR2 reads SNTAGT. V shed 5 bases and J shed 1 base, with 16 bases lying between them. The CDR3 reads CASSSHGGSGTDTQYF. CDR3 coding DNA: TGTGCCAGCAGTTCCCACGGCGGGTCAGGCACAGATACGCAGTATTTT.

This chain links TRBV1 with TRBJ2-7; the table's D call TRBD2 went unverified against the DNA. TRBV1 is a documented pseudogene. CDR3 size: 16 residues. CDR3 sequence reads: CTSRLTSPSGSYEQYF. The CDR3 region has the DNA TGCACCAGCAGACTTACGAGTCCTAGCGGCTCCTACGAGCAGTACTTC.